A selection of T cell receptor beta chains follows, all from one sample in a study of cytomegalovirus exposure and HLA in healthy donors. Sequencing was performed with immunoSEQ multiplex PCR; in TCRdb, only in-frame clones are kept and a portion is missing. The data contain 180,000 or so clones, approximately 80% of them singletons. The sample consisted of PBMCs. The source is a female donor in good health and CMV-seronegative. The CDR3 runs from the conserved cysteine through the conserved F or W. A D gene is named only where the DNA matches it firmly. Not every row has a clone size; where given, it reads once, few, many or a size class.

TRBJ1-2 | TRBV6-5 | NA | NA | TGTGCCAGCAGTTACTCGGCAGCTAACTATGGCTACACCTTC | CASSYSAANYGYTF
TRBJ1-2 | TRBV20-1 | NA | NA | TGCAGTGCTAGAGATAGCTATGGCTACACCTTC | CSARDSYGYTF
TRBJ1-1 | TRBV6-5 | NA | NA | TGTGCCAGCAGTTACTCGACAGTAAACACTGAAGCTTTCTTT | CASSYSTVNTEAFF
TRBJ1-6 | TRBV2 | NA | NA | TGTGCCAGCAGCCGTACAGGGTTCAGAAATTCACCCCTCCACTTT | CASSRTGFRNSPLHF
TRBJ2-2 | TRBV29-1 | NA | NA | TGCAGCGTACAGGATGTCGGGGAGCTGTTTTTT | CSVQDVGELFF
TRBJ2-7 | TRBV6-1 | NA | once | TGTGCCAGCAGCCCTGCGGGGAGCTCCTACGAGCAGTACTTC | CASSPAGSSYEQYF
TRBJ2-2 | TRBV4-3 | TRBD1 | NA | TGCGCCAGCAGCCCAGAGGGGACAGGTGCATGGGGGGAGCTGTTTTTT | CASSPEGTGAWGELFF
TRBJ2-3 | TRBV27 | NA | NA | TGTGCCAGTTCGGGGGTCCTACATCAAACAGATACGCAGTATTTT | CASSGVLHQTDTQYF
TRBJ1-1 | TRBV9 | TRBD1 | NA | TGTGCCAGCAGCCAAAGGACAGGGGACACTGAAGCTTTCTTT | CASSQRTGDTEAFF
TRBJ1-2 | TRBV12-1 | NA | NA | TGTGCCAGCAGCTTTGAGGAGGAACGGGGAAGAGGCTACACCTTC | CASSFEEERGRGYTF
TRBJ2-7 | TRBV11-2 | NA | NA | TGTGCCAGCAGCTCCAGCGGTCCCTACGAGCAGTACTTC | CASSSSGPYEQYF
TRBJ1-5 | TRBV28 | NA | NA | TGTGCCAGCAGTTTACGGGGGTATAGCAATCAGCCCCAGCATTTT | CASSLRGYSNQPQHF
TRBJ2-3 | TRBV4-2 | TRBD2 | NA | TGTGCCAGCAGCCCCCCGGTTGTAGGACTAGCGGCCTTAAGCGTCACAGATACGCAGTATTTT | CASSPPVVGLAALSVTDTQYF
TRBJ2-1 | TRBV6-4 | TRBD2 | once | TGTGCCAGCAGTGAGTTATTAGCGGGAGGGCCGACCAATGAGCAGTTCTTC | CASSELLAGGPTNEQFF
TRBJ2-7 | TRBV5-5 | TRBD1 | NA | TGTGCCAGCAGCCGCTGGACAGGCGACGGTGAGCAGTACTTC | CASSRWTGDGEQYF
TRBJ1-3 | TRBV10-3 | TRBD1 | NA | TGTGCCATCCAAAAAGGACAGGGGGTTTCTGGAAACACCATATATTTT | CAIQKGQGVSGNTIYF
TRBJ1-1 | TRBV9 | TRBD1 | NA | TGTGCCAGCAGCGCCGGGACAGGGGCGACGAACACTGAAGCTTTCTTT | CASSAGTGATNTEAFF
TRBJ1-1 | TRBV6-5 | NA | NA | TGTGCCAGCAGTTACGACAGAATGAACACTGAAGCTTTCTTT | CASSYDRMNTEAFF
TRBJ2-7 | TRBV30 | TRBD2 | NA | TGTGCCATAGAGAGCGGGAGTCGAAACGAGCAGTACTTC | CAIESGSRNEQYF